A selection of T cell receptor beta chains follows, all from one sample in a study of T cells expressing NK-cell markers. TCRdb re-called the 5' RACE reads; one entry per CDR3 protein, DNA not given. The sample holds hundreds of thousands of distinct CDR3 sequences. Sequencing was done on a sample of blood T cells: a sorted CD56 or NKG2C T cell subset, CD4+ or CD8+ T cells, or bulk PBMC T cells (not recorded which). These receptors were obtained from a young man in good health. CDR3s include the opening cysteine and the closing phenylalanine or tryptophan.

v_gene: TRBV5-5
j_gene: TRBJ2-3
CDR3aa: CASSFERDADTQYF

v_gene: TRBV6-1
j_gene: TRBJ2-3
CDR3aa: CASKGHRSDTQYF

v_gene: TRBV9
j_gene: TRBJ2-1
CDR3aa: CASSVAPRVADNEQFF

v_gene: TRBV12-3/TRBV12-4
j_gene: TRBJ2-4
CDR3aa: CASSPTSLQRNIQYF

v_gene: TRBV7-9
j_gene: TRBJ2-5
CDR3aa: CASSVSGTGGVGTQYF

v_gene: TRBV6-1
j_gene: TRBJ2-1
CDR3aa: CASSEWSNEQFF

v_gene: TRBV2
j_gene: TRBJ2-1
CDR3aa: CASTGLAVYNEQFF

v_gene: TRBV14
j_gene: TRBJ2-3
CDR3aa: CASSKGLAASTDTQYF

v_gene: TRBV12-3/TRBV12-4
j_gene: TRBJ2-1
CDR3aa: CASSFLASGRGGYNEQFF

v_gene: TRBV12-3/TRBV12-4
j_gene: TRBJ1-4
CDR3aa: CASSQGLRSEKLFF

v_gene: TRBV7-7
j_gene: TRBJ2-5
CDR3aa: CASSLYWGHIETQYF

v_gene: TRBV12-5
j_gene: TRBJ2-1
CDR3aa: CASGPGLAGANEQFF

v_gene: TRBV3-1
j_gene: TRBJ2-5
CDR3aa: CASSQLLAGLQETQYF

v_gene: TRBV5-1
j_gene: TRBJ2-1
CDR3aa: CASKSDSRYNEQFF

v_gene: TRBV5-6
j_gene: TRBJ1-1
CDR3aa: CASSPGTGSLFNTEAFF

v_gene: TRBV27
j_gene: TRBJ2-7
CDR3aa: CASSSQGVGYEQYF

v_gene: TRBV7-2
j_gene: TRBJ1-1
CDR3aa: CASSLVAGLRGRTEAFF

v_gene: TRBV6-1
j_gene: TRBJ1-6
CDR3aa: CASSRTENYNSPLHF

v_gene: TRBV28
j_gene: TRBJ2-1
CDR3aa: CASSLLVTNGNEQFF

v_gene: TRBV30
j_gene: TRBJ2-4
CDR3aa: CAWKSGRTPKNIQYF

v_gene: TRBV21-1
j_gene: TRBJ2-1
CDR3aa: CASSKAGGGINTYNEQFF

v_gene: TRBV12-3/TRBV12-4
j_gene: TRBJ2-2
CDR3aa: CASVWDRGFVGELFF

v_gene: TRBV7-2
j_gene: TRBJ2-5
CDR3aa: CASSQILAGEWKTQYF

v_gene: TRBV20-1
j_gene: TRBJ1-2
CDR3aa: CSAPRGGIDYGYTF

v_gene: TRBV20-1
j_gene: TRBJ2-5
CDR3aa: CSARGSGKETQYF

v_gene: TRBV9
j_gene: TRBJ2-2
CDR3aa: CASSAPGRGNTGELFF

v_gene: TRBV12-3/TRBV12-4
j_gene: TRBJ2-1
CDR3aa: CASSSRSSGLYNEQFF

v_gene: TRBV5-1
j_gene: TRBJ2-1
CDR3aa: CASSLEGDSRFF

v_gene: TRBV6-1
j_gene: TRBJ2-1
CDR3aa: CASSPRGVYEQFF

v_gene: TRBV12-3/TRBV12-4
j_gene: TRBJ2-7
CDR3aa: CASSEDQYEQYF

v_gene: TRBV9
j_gene: TRBJ2-1
CDR3aa: CASSVSGQSYNEQFF

v_gene: TRBV20-1
j_gene: TRBJ1-3
CDR3aa: CSARDLGQGLSTSGNTIYF

v_gene: TRBV4-3
j_gene: TRBJ2-2
CDR3aa: CASSPRGSDTGELFF

v_gene: TRBV6-6
j_gene: TRBJ1-1
CDR3aa: CASSYGIEAFF

v_gene: TRBV6-5
j_gene: TRBJ2-3
CDR3aa: CASSYSSSGLAGDTQYF

v_gene: TRBV7-2
j_gene: TRBJ2-4
CDR3aa: CASSSNSNFLAKNIQYF

v_gene: TRBV4-3
j_gene: TRBJ2-1
CDR3aa: CASSLMRESYNEQFF

v_gene: TRBV27
j_gene: TRBJ2-4
CDR3aa: CASSLDARQIGKNIQYF

v_gene: TRBV23-1
j_gene: TRBJ2-3
CDR3aa: CASSQSCRQGGDTQYF

v_gene: TRBV9
j_gene: TRBJ2-3
CDR3aa: CASSVPGTRQYF

v_gene: TRBV29-1
j_gene: TRBJ2-1
CDR3aa: CSVEGMQREQFF

v_gene: TRBV5-6
j_gene: TRBJ2-2
CDR3aa: CASSLFSLAGRTGELFF

v_gene: TRBV19
j_gene: TRBJ1-6
CDR3aa: CASSIGGNSPLHF